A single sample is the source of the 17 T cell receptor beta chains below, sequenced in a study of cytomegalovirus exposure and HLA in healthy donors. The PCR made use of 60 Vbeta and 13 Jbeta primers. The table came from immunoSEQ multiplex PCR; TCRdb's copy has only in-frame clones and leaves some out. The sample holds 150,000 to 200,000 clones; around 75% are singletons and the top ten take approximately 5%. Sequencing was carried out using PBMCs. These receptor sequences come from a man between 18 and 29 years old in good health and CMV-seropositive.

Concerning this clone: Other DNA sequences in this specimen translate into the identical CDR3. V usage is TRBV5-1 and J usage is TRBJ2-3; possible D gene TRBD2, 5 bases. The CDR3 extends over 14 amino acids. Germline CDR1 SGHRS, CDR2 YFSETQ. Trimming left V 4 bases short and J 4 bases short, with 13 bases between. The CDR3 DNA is TGCGCCAGCAGCCCGAGTGGAGGTTCAGATACGCAGTATTTT. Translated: CASSPSGGSDTQYF.

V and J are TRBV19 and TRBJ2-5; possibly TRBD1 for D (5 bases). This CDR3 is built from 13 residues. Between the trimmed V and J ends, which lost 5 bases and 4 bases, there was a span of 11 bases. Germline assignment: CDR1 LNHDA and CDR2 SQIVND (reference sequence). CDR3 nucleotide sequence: TGTGCCAGTAGTGATGGGGCTGGAGAGACCCAGTACTTC. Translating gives CASSDGAGETQYF.

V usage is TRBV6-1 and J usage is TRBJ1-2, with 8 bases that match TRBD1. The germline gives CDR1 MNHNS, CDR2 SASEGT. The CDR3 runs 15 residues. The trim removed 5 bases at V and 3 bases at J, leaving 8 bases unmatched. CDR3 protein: CASSTAGGGYYGYTF. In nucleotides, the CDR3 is TGTGCCAGCAGTACCGCAGGGGGCGGTTACTATGGCTACACCTTC.

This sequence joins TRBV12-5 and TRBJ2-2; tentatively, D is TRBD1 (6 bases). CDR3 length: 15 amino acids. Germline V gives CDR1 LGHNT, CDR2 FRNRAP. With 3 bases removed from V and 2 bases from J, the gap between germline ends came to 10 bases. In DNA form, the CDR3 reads TGTGCTAGTGGTTTCCAGGGGCCTAACACCGGGGAGCTGTTTTTT. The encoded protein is CASGFQGPNTGELFF.

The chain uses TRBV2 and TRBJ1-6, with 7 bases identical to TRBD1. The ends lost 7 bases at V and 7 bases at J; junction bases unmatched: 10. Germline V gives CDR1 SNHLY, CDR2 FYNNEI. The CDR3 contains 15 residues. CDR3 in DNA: TGTGCCAGCAAGGTGACAGGGCAGAGAAATTCACCCCTCCACTTT. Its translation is CASKVTGQRNSPLHF.

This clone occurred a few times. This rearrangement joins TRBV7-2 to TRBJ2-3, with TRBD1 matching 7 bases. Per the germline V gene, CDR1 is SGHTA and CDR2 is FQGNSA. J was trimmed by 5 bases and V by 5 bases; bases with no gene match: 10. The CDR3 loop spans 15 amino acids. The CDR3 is CASSPFPRGRDTQYF. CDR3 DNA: TGTGCCAGCAGCCCCTTTCCGAGGGGGCGAGATACGCAGTATTTT. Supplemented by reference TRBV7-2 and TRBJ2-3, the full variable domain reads GAGVSQSPSNKVTEKGKDVELRCDPISGHTALYWYRQSLGQGLEFLIYFQGNSAPDKSGLPSDRFSAERTGGSVSTLTIQRTQQEDSAVYLCASSPFPRGRDTQYFGPGTRLTVL.

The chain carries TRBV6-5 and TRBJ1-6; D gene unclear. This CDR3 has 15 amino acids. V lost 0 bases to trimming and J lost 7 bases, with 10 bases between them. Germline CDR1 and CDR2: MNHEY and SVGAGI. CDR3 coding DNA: TGTGCCAGCAGTTACTCGGGAGCTCGGAATTCACCCCTCCACTTT. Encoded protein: CASSYSGARNSPLHF.

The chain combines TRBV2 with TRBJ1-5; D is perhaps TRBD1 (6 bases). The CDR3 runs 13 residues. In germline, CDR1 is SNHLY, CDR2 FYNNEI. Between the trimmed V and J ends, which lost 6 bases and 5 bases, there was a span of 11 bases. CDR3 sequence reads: CASSLGGDQPQHF. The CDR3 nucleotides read TGTGCCAGCAGCTTAGGGGGGGATCAGCCCCAGCATTTT.

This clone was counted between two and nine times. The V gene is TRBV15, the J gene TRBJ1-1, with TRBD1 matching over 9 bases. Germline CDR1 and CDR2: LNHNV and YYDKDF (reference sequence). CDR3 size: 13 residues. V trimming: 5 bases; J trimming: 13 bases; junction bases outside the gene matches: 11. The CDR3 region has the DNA TGTGCCACCAGCCTCCGGGACAGGGATAGGGGTTTCTTT. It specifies CATSLRDRDRGFF.

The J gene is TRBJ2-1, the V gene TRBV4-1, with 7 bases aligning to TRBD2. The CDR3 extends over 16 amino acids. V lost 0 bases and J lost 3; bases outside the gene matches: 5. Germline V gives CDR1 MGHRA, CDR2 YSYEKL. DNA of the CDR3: TGCGCCAGCAGCCAAGAGTCTTCTAGCGGCTACAATGAGCAGTTCTTC. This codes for CASSQESSSGYNEQFF.

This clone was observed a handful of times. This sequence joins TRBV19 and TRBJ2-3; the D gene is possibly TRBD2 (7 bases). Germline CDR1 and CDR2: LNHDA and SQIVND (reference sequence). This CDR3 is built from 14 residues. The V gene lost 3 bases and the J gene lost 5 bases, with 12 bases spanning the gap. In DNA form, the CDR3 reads TGTGCCAGTAGTATCCGGGGGGCGGGAGATACGCAGTATTTT. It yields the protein CASSIRGAGDTQYF.

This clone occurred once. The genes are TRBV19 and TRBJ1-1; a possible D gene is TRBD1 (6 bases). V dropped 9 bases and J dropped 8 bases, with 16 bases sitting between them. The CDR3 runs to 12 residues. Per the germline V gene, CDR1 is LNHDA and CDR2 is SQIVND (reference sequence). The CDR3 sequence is CASLRWGLEAFF. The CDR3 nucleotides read TGTGCCAGCCTCAGGTGGGGGCTGGAAGCTTTCTTT.

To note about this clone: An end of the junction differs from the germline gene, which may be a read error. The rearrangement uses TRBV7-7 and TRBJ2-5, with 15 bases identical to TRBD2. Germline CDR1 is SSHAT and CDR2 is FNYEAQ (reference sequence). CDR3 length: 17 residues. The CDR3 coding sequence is TGTGCTAGCAGCCCAGGACTAGCGGGGGGGAGTGGGGAGACCCAGTACTTC. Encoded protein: CASSPGLAGGSGETQYF.

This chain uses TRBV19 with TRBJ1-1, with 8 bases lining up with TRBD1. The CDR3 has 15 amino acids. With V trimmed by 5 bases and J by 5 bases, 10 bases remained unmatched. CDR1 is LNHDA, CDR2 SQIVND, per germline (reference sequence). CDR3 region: CASSSLRGRRTEAFF. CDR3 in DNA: TGTGCCAGTAGTTCGCTCAGGGGGCGAAGAACTGAAGCTTTCTTT.

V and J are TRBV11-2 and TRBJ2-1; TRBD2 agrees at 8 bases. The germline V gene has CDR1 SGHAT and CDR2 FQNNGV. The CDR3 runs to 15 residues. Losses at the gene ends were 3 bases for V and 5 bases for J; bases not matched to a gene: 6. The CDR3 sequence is CASSFSGILNNEQFF. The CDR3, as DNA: TGTGCCAGCAGCTTTAGCGGGATCCTTAACAATGAGCAGTTCTTC. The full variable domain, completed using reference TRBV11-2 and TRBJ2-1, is EAGVAQSPRYKIIEKRQSVAFWCNPISGHATLYWYQQILGQGPKLLIQFQNNGVVDDSQLPKDRFSAERLKGVDSTLKIQPAKLEDSAVYLCASSFSGILNNEQFFGPGTRLTVL.

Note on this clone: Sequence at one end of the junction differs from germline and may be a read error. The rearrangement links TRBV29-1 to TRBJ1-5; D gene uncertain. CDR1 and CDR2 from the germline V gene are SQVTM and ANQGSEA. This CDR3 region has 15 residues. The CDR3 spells CSVATDSYSNQSQHF. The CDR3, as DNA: TGCAGCGTTGCGACGGACTCCTATAGCAATCAGTCCCAGCATTTT.

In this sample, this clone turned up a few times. CDR3 DNA sequence: TGTGCCATCAGTGCGGGGGACACTGAAGCTTTCTTT. Its translation is CAISAGDTEAFF. The V and J genes are TRBV10-3 and TRBJ1-1, with D tentatively TRBD1 (5 bases). The germline CDR1 and CDR2 sequences are ENHRY and SYGVKD. V was trimmed by 4 bases and J by 3 bases, leaving 6 bases between them. This CDR3 has 12 residues.